This T cell receptor (beta chain) originates from a study of identical twins. Healthy Caucasians made up all donors. In its sample, this clonotype was seen a few times. Its matching antigen is unknown. TCRdb fed the 5' RACE reads into MiXCR, producing one record per CDR3 protein. The sample includes about 890,000 distinct CDR3 sequences, approximately 13% of them seen just once. General study points: The analysis was cross-sectional rather than longitudinal within donors. Out-of-frame sharing of TCR alpha in monozygotic twins was underestimated by models.

CDR1 and CDR2 from the germline V gene are MNHNS and SASEGT. With V trimmed by 8 bases and J by 2 bases, 7 bases remained unmatched. The CDR3 extends over 14 amino acids. In addition, the sample was reused for a study of yellow fever vaccine responses in identical twins. That work states: Twins reportedly had a vaccine T cell response that seemed partly convergent, partly personalized.

The source material was PBMCs. V and J are TRBV6-1 and TRBJ2-7, with 9 nucleotides matching TRBD2. The sequence was obtained from a woman between 18 and 29 years old in good health. In DNA form, the CDR3 reads TGTGCCAGCCGACCGGAGCGGGAGGCCTACGAGCAGTACTTC. It encodes CASRPEREAYEQYF.